The entry below describes one T cell receptor beta chain. This clonotype was recorded at least ten times. Its antigen is still unknown. Per-nucleotide qualities are absent, and no much larger clonotype sits a single base away. This record belongs to a study of spatial heterogeneity in lung cancer (dated by TCRdb to about 2019). About the study as a whole: More beta-chain than alpha-chain transcripts were consistently detected, likely reflecting higher beta-chain transcript abundance. In the raw uncorrected reads, each unique combination of TCR and UMI appeared more than ten times on average. In non-small cell lung cancer, the study quantitatively compared TCR alpha and beta repertoires across several tumor regions, matched nontumor lung, and blood. Nonsynonymous mutation counts, determined by whole-exome sequencing of tumor tissue, were related to TCR repertoire features. Both alpha and beta chains were TCR-sequenced in samples taken at surgery, namely 220 tumor regions, 64 matched nontumor lung samples and 50 to 60 PBMC samples.

The V end gives up 3 bases and the J end 3 bases, leaving 12 bases in the junction not matched to a gene. The CDR3 covers 17 residues, taking in both the cysteine and the phenylalanine. Kept here is only the CDR3 DNA, which spans 51 bases and is read in frame from base 1. CDR1 DFQATT and CDR2 SNEGSKA are derived from the germline V gene (reference sequence). Study-wide conclusions, independent of this receptor: Ubiquitous expanded tumor TCRs showed up in blood more often at tumor resection than at routine follow-up. Additional single-cell paired TCR alpha and beta sequencing was considered necessary to confirm, at a functional level, the hypothesis that regional TCRs recognize regional mutations.

The library was obtained by 5' RACE. Sequencing was performed on a NextSeq 500. To allow correction of PCR and sequencing errors, the TCR library protocol tagged every TCR cDNA molecule with a unique molecular identifier. In the authors' own workflow: TCR identification, UMI-based error correction and CDR3 extraction were performed with Decombinator tools. TCRs above a frequency of 2 per 1,000, corresponding to the top 1% of the tumor frequency distribution, were defined as expanded. Renyi diversity was calculated using the R vegan package after each repertoire was subsampled 100 times to 5,000 TCRs. CDR3 similarity networks were built from amino acid triplet string-kernel similarity, connecting CDR3s with pairwise similarity above 0.82. TCRdb cleaned the public reads at Q25 with fastp, built clones with MiXCR and kept in-frame beta chains. A single entry per CDR3 protein holds the most common genes and DNA from its merged rows. The V and J calls and clone size are TCRdb's, not the authors'. The table for this sample lists 45,000 to 55,000 distinct CDR3 sequences; roughly 5% of them were counted only once. Of the sample, 8.5% to 14% is held by the ten largest clones.

What this sample's time point label stands for: sample taken at primary tumor resection. Samples were obtained from 72 patients with early-stage, untreated non-small cell lung cancer from the lung TRACERx cohort. Whole RNA extracted from tumor and nontumor lung tissue, or from cryopreserved PBMC samples, was used for TCR sequencing without cell sorting. Only patients with enough RNA available from two or more tumor regions were chosen for TCR sequencing. This sequence uses TRBV20-1 and TRBJ2-4; TRBD1 matches 9 bases in the middle. This TCR was recovered from a male donor with early-stage non-small cell lung cancer. Sequenced material: PBMCs, taken at surgery. This receptor has the CDR3 CSARWDRALGDKNIQYF. The DNA is as follows: TGCAGTGCTAGGTGGGACAGGGCCCTCGGAGACAAAAACATTCAGTACTTC.